One and the same sample provided the 15 T cell receptor beta chains below, sequenced in a study of cytomegalovirus exposure and HLA in healthy donors. The PCR was carried out with 60 Vbeta primers and 13 Jbeta primers. Clones were sequenced by immunoSEQ multiplex PCR, and TCRdb holds only the in-frame ones, with some missing. The sample yields about 190,000 clones, around 75% seen once. The specimen sequenced was PBMCs. The receptor set was obtained from a woman aged 25-40 years in good health and CMV-seropositive.

The chain recombines TRBV6-1 with TRBJ2-1; 9 positions agree with TRBD2. This CDR3 contains 16 residues. CDR1 MNHNS and CDR2 SASEGT come from the germline V gene. Trimming at V came to 4 bases and at J to 5 bases, leaving 9 bases not matched to a gene. CDR3 sequence (DNA): TGTGCCAGCAGTGCGCTACTAGCGGGCGCCGACAATGAGCAGTTCTTC. Its translation is CASSALLAGADNEQFF.

The V and J genes are TRBV7-2 and TRBJ2-2; D is unresolved. Germline CDR1 and CDR2: SGHTA and FQGNSA. The CDR3 covers 15 residues. V was clipped by 3 bases and J by 0 bases, with 8 bases between them. CDR3 DNA: TGTGCCAGCAGCTTGTCCTACCCGAACACCGGGGAGCTGTTTTTT. Translated, it gives CASSLSYPNTGELFF.

The chain uses TRBV5-6 and TRBJ2-1; no clear D. CDR3 size: 15 residues. Trimming shortened V by 2 bases and J by 0 bases, and 9 bases separated the two germline ends. Germline CDR1 reads SGHDT; CDR2 reads YYEEEE. The DNA for the CDR3 is TGTGCCAGCAGCTTTCCCCCGAGCTCCTACAATGAGCAGTTCTTC. Its translation: CASSFPPSSYNEQFF.

The J gene is TRBJ2-1, the V gene TRBV7-9; D is unresolved. The CDR3 covers 14 residues. Germline V lookup: CDR1 SEHNR, CDR2 FQNEAQ (reference sequence). Trimming removed 6 bases from V and 5 bases from J, with 14 bases in between. CDR3 amino acids: CASSDTFPNNEQFF. The CDR3 nucleotides read TGTGCCAGCAGTGACACATTCCCGAACAATGAGCAGTTCTTC.

The J gene is TRBJ2-7, the V gene TRBV29-1; D perhaps matches TRBD2 (6 bases). Trimming pared 6 bases from V and 0 bases from J, leaving 15 bases between. Germline-derived CDR1 and CDR2 are SQVTM and ANQGSEA. This CDR3 has 14 amino acids. DNA for the CDR3: TGCAGCGTGGGGGGACGGTGGGGCTCCTACGAGCAGTACTTC. Amino acids: CSVGGRWGSYEQYF.

J is TRBJ1-1 and V is TRBV6-1; 7 bases align to TRBD1. The CDR3 has 15 amino acids. The V gene's germline CDR1 is MNHNS and CDR2 SASEGT. Germline trimming cut 6 bases from V and 0 bases from J; bases unmatched to any gene: 7. CDR3 loop: CASSPSGTVNTEAFF. CDR3 coding DNA: TGTGCCAGCAGCCCCTCTGGGACAGTGAACACTGAAGCTTTCTTT.

V usage is TRBV6-5 and J usage is TRBJ2-7, with 7 positions matching TRBD1. V shed 11 bases and J 2 bases; nucleotides not matched to a gene: 9. The CDR3 covers 13 residues. Germline CDR1 is MNHEY and CDR2 is SVGAGI. The CDR3 nucleotides are TGTGCCGCCCGGGACAGACTAACCTACGAGCAGTACTTC. Translated: CAARDRLTYEQYF.

The J gene is TRBJ2-7, the V gene TRBV19, with TRBD1 identical over 7 bases. CDR3 length equals 12 residues. CDR1 and CDR2 (germline): LNHDA, SQIVND (reference sequence). Trimming cost V 6 bases and J 3 bases; bases outside gene matches: 2. The CDR3 loop reads CASRDRNYEQYF. Here the CDR3 DNA reads TGTGCCAGTAGGGACAGGAACTACGAGCAGTACTTC.

This clone was counted between two and nine times. The CDR3 reads CASSQEAGTMNTEAFF. The CDR3, as DNA: TGTGCCAGCTCTCAGGAGGCCGGGACAATGAACACTGAAGCTTTCTTT. This rearrangement joins TRBV18 to TRBJ1-1; D is perhaps TRBD1 (6 bases). This CDR3 is 16 amino acids long. Germline-derived CDR1 and CDR2 are KGHSH and LQKENI. V was pared by 6 bases and J by 0 bases, with 17 bases between.

This chain joins TRBV14 and TRBJ2-5, with 7 bases aligning to TRBD1. Unmatched junction bases numbered 8, after V lost 3 bases and J lost 4 bases. This CDR3 spans 15 amino acids. CDR1 is SGHDN, CDR2 FVKESK, per germline. CDR3 amino acids: CASSQTQQGIETQYF. CDR3 bases: TGTGCCAGCAGCCAGACCCAACAGGGGATAGAGACCCAGTACTTC.

V and J are TRBV5-4 and TRBJ2-7; 7 bases agree with TRBD2. The CDR3 is 14 amino acids. Per germline, CDR1 SGHNT and CDR2 YYREEE (reference sequence). The trim removed 1 base at V and 2 bases at J, leaving 3 bases unmatched. Written as DNA, the CDR3 is TGTGCCAGCAGCTTGATGGGGGGGGCCTACGAGCAGTACTTC. It specifies CASSLMGGAYEQYF.

This clone was picked up a small number of times. This chain links TRBV27 with TRBJ2-5, with TRBD2 matching over 8 bases. The CDR3 runs 14 residues. Per the germline V gene, CDR1 is MNHEY and CDR2 is SMNVEV (reference sequence). V lost 7 bases to trimming and J lost 5 bases; unmatched junction nucleotides: 9. CDR3 in amino acids: CASNSGGAGETQYF. CDR3 nucleotides: TGTGCCAGCAATTCCGGGGGGGCGGGGGAGACCCAGTACTTC.

The chain links TRBV9 to TRBJ2-3, with D maybe TRBD1 (5 bases). The CDR3 is 17 residues long. Germline CDR1 SGDLS, CDR2 YYNGEE. V lost 0 bases, J lost 2 bases, and 16 bases lay in between. The CDR3 DNA sequence: TGTGCCAGCAGCGTAGCTTTAGTTGGCGGACACACAGATACGCAGTATTTT. This encodes CASSVALVGGHTDTQYF.

J is TRBJ2-1 and V is TRBV5-1, with 7 positions matching TRBD2. The germline V gene encodes CDR1 SGHRS and CDR2 YFSETQ. This CDR3 is built from 14 residues. V lost 5 bases to trimming and J lost 0 bases; unmatched junction nucleotides: 2. CDR3 residues: CASRGGNSYNEQFF. CDR3 sequence (DNA): TGCGCCAGCAGGGGAGGGAACTCCTACAATGAGCAGTTCTTC.

The V call is TRBV25-1, the J call TRBJ2-1, with 7 bases that match TRBD1. Trimming cost V 6 bases and J 3 bases; bases outside gene matches: 11. This CDR3 is 16 amino acids long. The germline V gene encodes CDR1 MGHDK and CDR2 SYGVNS. The CDR3 region is CASRASDRAFYNEQFF. The CDR3 nucleotides are TGTGCCAGCAGGGCCTCTGACAGGGCCTTCTACAATGAGCAGTTCTTC.